This TCR beta chain was sequenced for a study of blood T cell repertoires in COVID-19. Study-wide background: Donors in the United States, Italy and Spain gave samples during acute or convalescent COVID-19. Sources were T cells, B-cell-depleted T cells, or PBMCs; the material itself was cDNA or gDNA.

Per germline, CDR1 SGHNT and CDR2 YYREEE (reference sequence). The CDR3 is 12 amino acids long, termini counted. This table comes from immunoSEQ multiplex PCR, and its TCRdb copy is limited to in-frame clones, with some not included. The table records 150,000 or so clones, about 85% of them present only once. On this clone itself: The DNA is omitted, as the CDR3 cannot be located on it reliably, and the CDR3 follows TCRdb's listing.

The material sequenced was peripheral blood. This receptor was obtained from a man aged 60 to 75 with acute or convalescent COVID-19. The chain has TRBV5-4 and TRBJ2-1; no DNA check was done on the table's D call, TRBD1. The CDR3 sequence: CASSWGQGAQFF.